The source of this TCR beta chain is a study of shared clonotypes between healthy human individuals. Study summary: Serving as donors were a couple of women and three men, whose ages spanned 18 to 49.

CD8 cells regarded as naive lacked CD45RO, were positively chosen for CCR7, and omitted terminally differentiated effector memory CD45RA+ cells. Remarks on this clone: The antigen is undetermined.

Germline V gives CDR1 MGHRA, CDR2 YSYEKL. The CDR3 length is 16 residues. V shed 0 bases, J shed 3 bases, and the junction held 6 bases outside the gene matches. Overall study results and limits: Around 5.4% of naive CD4 clonotypes were common to a few donors. Richness estimates generally favored naive over memory subsets.

The authors' processing: ImmunoSEQ only sent back junction sequences with no quality scores, so filtering was done differently. Clones were read by immunoSEQ multiplex PCR, and TCRdb kept only the in-frame ones, dropping some. That table supplies the V and J calls and clone size; D and trimming were determined from the DNA. The table lists millions of clones, approximately 94% of them singletons, with roughly 1.8% in the top ten. What was sequenced was naive CD8+ T cells from PBMCs. The V gene is TRBV4-1, the J gene TRBJ2-5; TRBD2 agrees at 8 bases. This receptor was obtained from a man aged 18 to 29 in good health. Some clones in this sample may be carry-over from other donors' samples. The CDR3 spells CASSQDWSGSKETQYF. The DNA for the CDR3 is TGCGCCAGCAGCCAAGATTGGAGCGGGAGTAAAGAGACCCAGTACTTC.